Presented here are 27 T cell receptor beta chains from one specimen sequenced in a study of T-cell memory formation after mild COVID-19. TCRdb itself ran the 5' RACE reads through MiXCR, one entry per CDR3 protein. Of 90,000 to 120,000 distinct CDR3 sequences listed, approximately 15% are singletons. The sequencing input was PBMCs or a T cell subset sorted from them (not recorded which). These TCRs come from a man younger than 35 who had mild COVID-19 (a few samples of this study predate the infection). Cell type and time point are not known.

The V and J genes are TRBV6-2 or TRBV6-3 and TRBJ2-1; no firm D call. Germline CDR1 is MNHEY and CDR2 is SVGEGT. V was cut by 0 bases and J by 7 bases, with 13 bases left in between. The CDR3 length is 15 residues. The CDR3 DNA follows: TGTGCCAGCAGTTACTCGACCCCCCCTCGGAATGAGCAGTTCTTC. This encodes CASSYSTPPRNEQFF.

The gene calls are TRBV15 and TRBJ2-3; perhaps TRBD2 as D (5 bases). The ends were cut back, 6 bases at V and 5 bases at J, with 9 bases in the middle. Germline-derived CDR1 and CDR2 are LNHNV and YYDKDF (reference sequence). The length of the CDR3 is 12 residues. CDR3 in amino acids: CATRTMGDTQYF. The CDR3 DNA sequence: TGTGCCACCAGGACTATGGGAGATACGCAGTATTTT.

This clonotype turned up a few times. J is TRBJ2-7 and V is TRBV27; 7 bases map to TRBD1. CDR1 MNHEY and CDR2 SMNVEV come from the germline V gene (reference sequence). V dropped 4 bases and J dropped 2; count of bases not matched to a gene: 2. The CDR3 has 13 residues. The CDR3 sequence: CASSYRGTYEQYF. The CDR3 DNA follows: TGTGCCAGCAGTTACAGGGGAACCTACGAGCAGTACTTC.

This clonotype was recorded a few times. The chain is built from TRBV4-2 and TRBJ2-7; D ambiguous. This CDR3 has 11 residues. CDR1 is LGHNA, CDR2 YNFKEQ, per germline. V lost 3 bases, J lost 5 bases, and 5 bases lay in between. CDR3 DNA: TGTGCCAGCAGCCATGGAAACGAGCAGTACTTC. It is translated as CASSHGNEQYF.

This clonotype showed up just a few times. V usage is TRBV28 and J usage is TRBJ2-3; possibly TRBD1 for D (6 bases). From germline, CDR1 is MDHEN and CDR2 SYDVKM. V was cut by 4 bases and J by 4 bases, with 12 bases left in between. The CDR3 consists of 14 residues. The CDR3 bases are TGTGCCAGCAGTTGGACAGATACATCAGATACGCAGTATTTT. Translating it yields CASSWTDTSDTQYF.

J is TRBJ1-1 and V is TRBV7-8; D remains unclear. The CDR3 extends over 14 amino acids. V was trimmed by 6 bases and J by 2 bases, leaving 13 bases between them. Germline V gene data show CDR1 as SGHVS and CDR2 as FQNEAQ. The chain's CDR3 is CASSLISGNTEAFF. CDR3 nucleotides: TGTGCCAGCAGTCTTATTTCAGGAAACACTGAAGCTTTCTTT. Full variable domain (missing parts from reference TRBV7-8 and TRBJ1-1): GAGVSQSPRYKVAKRGQDVALRCDPISGHVSLFWYQQALGQGPEFLTYFQNEAQLDKSGLPSDRFFAERPEGSVSTLKIQRTQQEDSAVYLCASSLISGNTEAFFGQGTRLTVV.

The chain has TRBV6-2 or TRBV6-3 and TRBJ2-7; 7 bases are shared with TRBD2. Unmatched junction bases numbered 3, after V lost 2 bases and J lost 2 bases. CDR1 is MNHEY and CDR2 is SVGEGT in the germline V gene. CDR3 length: 14 amino acids. CDR3 nucleotides: TGTGCCAGCAGTTACCTACTAGCGACCTACGAGCAGTACTTC. As protein: CASSYLLATYEQYF.

The chain recombines TRBV28 with TRBJ2-7; the D call may be TRBD1 or TRBD2 (5 bases each). CDR1 MDHEN and CDR2 SYDVKM come from the germline V gene. V was pared by 6 bases and J by 2 bases, with 17 bases between. This CDR3 is built from 15 residues. Here the CDR3 reads CASSPGDGEAYEQYV. In nucleotides, the CDR3 is TGTGCCAGCAGCCCCGGGGACGGGGAAGCCTACGAGCAGTACGTC.

This clonotype was observed many times. This chain joins TRBV20-1 and TRBJ1-1; 7 bases are a match to TRBD1. The germline V gene encodes CDR1 DFQATT and CDR2 SNEGSKA (reference sequence). The CDR3 has 15 amino acids. V dropped 0 bases and J dropped 3; count of bases not matched to a gene: 7. CDR3 loop: CSARDGETGDTEAFF. The DNA for the CDR3 is TGCAGTGCTAGAGATGGGGAAACAGGGGACACTGAAGCTTTCTTT.

The chain has TRBV14 and TRBJ2-1, with D perhaps matching TRBD1 or TRBD2 (5 bases each). The germline V gene has CDR1 SGHDN and CDR2 FVKESK. This CDR3 comprises 17 residues. Trimming left V 0 bases short and J 3 bases short, with 15 bases between. CDR3 amino acids: CASSQDRGPSFYNEQFF. As DNA, the CDR3 is TGTGCCAGCAGCCAAGATCGGGGCCCCTCCTTCTACAATGAGCAGTTCTTC.

A few counts support this clonotype. The rearrangement links TRBV24-1 to TRBJ2-7; D call uncertain. V lost 5 bases and J 2 bases, leaving 12 bases between the germline ends. In germline, CDR1 is KGHDR, CDR2 SFDVKD. The CDR3 sequence is 14 residues long. The CDR3 DNA sequence: TGTGCCACCAGTGCGTCAGCTATAACCTACGAGCAGTACTTC. Translated, it gives CATSASAITYEQYF.

In this sample, this clonotype turned up a few times. The CDR3 region has the DNA TGTGCCAGCAGCCCAGGGTATACCTACGAGCAGTACTTC. Residues: CASSPGYTYEQYF. The chain links TRBV12-3 or TRBV12-4 to TRBJ2-7; D might be TRBD1 (5 bases). V lost 6 bases to trimming and J lost 2 bases, with 11 bases between them. CDR3 length equals 13 residues.

This clonotype was seen a few times. V is TRBV10-3 and J is TRBJ1-6; D is uncertain. Germline loops: CDR1 ENHRY, CDR2 SYGVKD. The CDR3 contains 14 residues. V dropped 3 bases and J dropped 8 bases, with 11 bases sitting between them. DNA for the CDR3: TGTGCCATCAGTGATCTCTACATTCATTCACCCCTCCACTTT. Translated: CAISDLYIHSPLHF.

This chain joins TRBV27 and TRBJ2-1; a weak D match, TRBD2 (6 bases). V lost 3 bases, J lost 9 bases, and 18 bases lay in between. This CDR3 is built from 15 residues. The germline gives CDR1 MNHEY, CDR2 SMNVEV (reference sequence). CDR3 coding DNA: TGTGCCAGCAGTTTCGGGTCCGGGGTCGGGAGTGAGCAGTTCTTC. Translated: CASSFGSGVGSEQFF.

Only a few counts were recorded for this clonotype. The chain recombines TRBV27 with TRBJ1-1; D is perhaps TRBD1 (5 bases). The V and J ends lost 6 bases and 0 bases respectively, with 11 bases between them. CDR1 is MNHEY and CDR2 is SMNVEV in the germline V gene (reference sequence). This CDR3 region has 14 residues. CDR3 region: CASRRTLLNTEAFF. CDR3 DNA: TGTGCCAGCAGACGGACACTTCTGAACACTGAAGCTTTCTTT.

This clonotype was counted a few times. The J gene is TRBJ1-1, the V gene TRBV6-5; D is ambiguous. Germline V gives CDR1 MNHEY, CDR2 SVGAGI. The CDR3 has 13 residues. Trimming shortened V by 2 bases and J by 4 bases, and 8 bases separated the two germline ends. CDR3 in DNA: TGTGCCAGCAGTTACGGCCCTTTCACTGAAGCTTTCTTT. It translates to CASSYGPFTEAFF.

This clonotype was seen a few times. The chain joins TRBV7-9 to TRBJ1-1, with TRBD1 as a possible D gene (6 bases). CDR3 length: 16 residues. CDR1 and CDR2 from the germline V gene are SEHNR and FQNEAQ (reference sequence). The ends were cut back, 1 base at V and 2 bases at J, with 14 bases in the middle. DNA for the CDR3: TGTGCCAGCAGCTTAGGCCCTGGGGGGCCCAACACTGAAGCTTTCTTT. Translation: CASSLGPGGPNTEAFF.

This clonotype was seen only a few times. The V and J genes are TRBV12-3 or TRBV12-4 and TRBJ2-5; a weak D match, TRBD2 (6 bases). Trimming removed 4 bases from V and 5 bases from J, with 11 bases in between. The CDR3 totals 13 residues. The CDR3 nucleotides are TGTGCCAGCAGTTGGGGACTCGGTGAGACCCAGTACTTC. This sequence encodes CASSWGLGETQYF.

The chain carries TRBV4-2 and TRBJ2-7, with 10 positions matching TRBD1. Losses at the gene ends were 4 bases for V and 4 bases for J; bases not matched to a gene: 4. The CDR3 has 14 amino acids. The germline CDR1 and CDR2 sequences are LGHNA and YNFKEQ. CDR3 amino acids: CASSPDRGSYEQYF. The CDR3 DNA is TGTGCCAGCAGCCCGGACAGGGGGTCGTACGAGCAGTACTTC.

The chain joins TRBV5-1 to TRBJ1-1; D is ambiguous. V lost 4 bases and J lost 4, with 17 bases in between. Germline values: CDR1 SGHRS, CDR2 YFSETQ. The CDR3 sequence is 15 residues long. CDR3 DNA sequence: TGCGCCAGCAGCCCTGACGGATCCGCTTCCACTGAAGCTTTCTTT. Amino acid sequence: CASSPDGSASTEAFF. Looking up the rest from reference TRBV5-1 and TRBJ1-1 gives the full variable domain: KAGVTQTPRYLIKTRGQQVTLSCSPISGHRSVSWYQQTPGQGLQFLFEYFSETQRNKGNFPGRFSGRQFSNSRSEMNVSTLELGDSALYLCASSPDGSASTEAFFGQGTRLTVV.

The chain employs TRBV4-1 and TRBJ1-2; perhaps TRBD1 as D (5 bases). CDR1 MGHRA and CDR2 YSYEKL come from the germline V gene. Trimming shortened V by 6 bases and J by 3 bases, and 14 bases separated the two germline ends. The CDR3 runs 14 residues. CDR3 sequence: CASRQRQGDYGYTF. DNA for the CDR3: TGCGCCAGCAGACAGCGTCAGGGCGACTATGGCTACACCTTC.

V usage is TRBV5-1 and J usage is TRBJ1-2, with D perhaps matching TRBD1 (6 bases). V gave up 1 base and J gave up 6 bases, with 16 bases separating them. Germline loops: CDR1 SGHRS, CDR2 YFSETQ. This CDR3 has 15 amino acids. For the CDR3, the DNA is TGCGCCAGCAGCTTGATAGGCAGGGGTCCGGATGGCTACACCTTC. Its translation: CASSLIGRGPDGYTF.

This clonotype has just a few counts. V gene TRBV29-1 combines with J gene TRBJ2-5; 7 nucleotides line up with TRBD1. The CDR3 is made up of 13 amino acids. CDR1 SQVTM and CDR2 ANQGSEA come from the germline V gene. Trimming removed 3 bases from V and 7 bases from J; junction bases left unmatched: 8. The CDR3 DNA reads as TGCAGCGTTGAGGACAGGATCCTGTCGACCCAGTACTTC. This sequence encodes CSVEDRILSTQYF. The full variable domain, with the rest looked up from reference TRBV29-1 and TRBJ2-5, is SAVISQKPSRDICQRGTSLTIQCQVDSQVTMMFWYRQQPGQSLTLIATANQGSEATYESGFVIDKFPISRPNLTFSTLTVSNMSPEDSSIYLCSVEDRILSTQYFGPGTRLLVL.

This clonotype appeared many times. The rearrangement uses TRBV5-1 and TRBJ2-3, with TRBD2 matching over 10 bases. Germline lookup yields CDR1 SGHRS and CDR2 YFSETQ. V shed 0 bases, J shed 3 bases, and the junction held 1 base outside the gene matches. This CDR3 comprises 15 residues. CDR3 bases: TGCGCCAGCAGCTTGGGGACTAGCGGAACAGATACGCAGTATTTT. Encoded protein: CASSLGTSGTDTQYF.

The CDR3 region is CATAGGPDTQYF. CDR3 sequence (DNA): TGTGCCACCGCGGGGGGCCCAGATACGCAGTATTTT. The chain is built from TRBV24-1 and TRBJ2-3; 8 bases map to TRBD2. J lost 4 bases, V lost 9 bases, and 2 bases had no gene match. CDR3 size: 12 residues. Germline assignment: CDR1 KGHDR and CDR2 SFDVKD.

This clonotype was seen only a few times. The chain is built from TRBV12-3 or TRBV12-4 and TRBJ2-7; possible D gene TRBD1, 6 bases. CDR3 length: 13 residues. The ends were cut back, 7 bases at V and 1 base at J, with 11 bases in the middle. This CDR3 is CASTLGQSYEQYF. The DNA for the CDR3 is TGTGCCAGCACCCTCGGACAGTCCTACGAGCAGTACTTC.

This clonotype occurred a few times. The chain links TRBV4-3 to TRBJ1-5, with D unclear. CDR3 length: 17 residues. Germline-derived CDR1 and CDR2 are LGHNA and YSLEER. V was trimmed by 0 bases and J by 2 bases, leaving 14 bases between them. CDR3 bases: TGCGCCAGCAGCCAAGAGGTGGCAGTCTGGGGCAATCAGCCCCAGCATTTT. Translation: CASSQEVAVWGNQPQHF.